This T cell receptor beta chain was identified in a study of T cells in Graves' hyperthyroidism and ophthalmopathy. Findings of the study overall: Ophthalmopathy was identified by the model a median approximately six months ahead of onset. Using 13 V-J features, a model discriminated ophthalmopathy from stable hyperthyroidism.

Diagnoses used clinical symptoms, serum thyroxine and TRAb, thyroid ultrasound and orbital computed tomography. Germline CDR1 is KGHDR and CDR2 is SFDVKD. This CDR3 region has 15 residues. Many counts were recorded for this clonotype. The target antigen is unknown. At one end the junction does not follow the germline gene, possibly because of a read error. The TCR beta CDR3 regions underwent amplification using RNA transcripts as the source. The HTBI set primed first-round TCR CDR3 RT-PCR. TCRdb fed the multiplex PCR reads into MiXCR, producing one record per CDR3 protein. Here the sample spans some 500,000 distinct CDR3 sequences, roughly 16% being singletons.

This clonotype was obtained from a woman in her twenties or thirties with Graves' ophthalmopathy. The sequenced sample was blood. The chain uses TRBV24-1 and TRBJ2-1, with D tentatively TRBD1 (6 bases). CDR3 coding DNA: TGTGCCACCCGTGATAGCAGGGGAAGGATCAATGAGCAGTTCTTC. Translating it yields CATRDSRGRINEQFF.